This T cell receptor (beta chain) was recovered during a study of T-cell reconstitution after alpha-beta-depleted transplantation in children. This clonotype showed up many times. Its antigen is unknown. Trimming took 3 bases from V and 8 from J, leaving 13 bases between them. This CDR3 is 13 amino acids long. General study points: When one year had passed after transplant, most T-cell counts and diversity came from newly produced T cells. Expanded graft clones numbering several hundred reportedly gave rise to alpha-beta T cells about two months after transplant. Certain patients had high TCRbeta diversity at day 60, and it came from recipient T cells and thymic progenitors that survived.

This sample's TCRbeta library carried unique molecular identifier barcodes. TCRdb re-derived calls from the PCR reads in MiXCR, one entry per CDR3 protein. Of 500,000 to 750,000 distinct CDR3 sequences in the sample, over 10% were seen once. Specimen: PBMCs, mostly from graft donor cells, collected 360 days after TCRalphabeta/CD19-depleted stem cell transplant. The genes are TRBV12-3 or TRBV12-4 and TRBJ1-2; D not resolved. This receptor was identified in a male patient younger than 18 who had a stem cell transplant for acute myeloid leukemia, so the T cells may come from the graft donor. The CDR3 DNA reads TGTGCCAGCAGTTTGGCCAGGCCCCTCGGCTACACCTTC. It yields the protein CASSLARPLGYTF.